Below are 8 T cell receptor beta chains sequenced from a single sample in a study of beta chain features in type 1 diabetes. General study findings and limits: Among patients with Type 1 diabetes, TCRB CDR3s were moderately but significantly shorter in every one of the four CD4+ subsets.

The whole isolated RNA underwent reverse transcription, so sequencing captured expressed TCRB transcripts. Assay used: immunoSEQ multiplex PCR; TCRdb lists only in-frame clones, some missing. Here the sample spans under 300,000 clones, around 14% being singletons. No cognate antigen is known for these TCRs. The source material was naive CD4+ T cells from blood. The receptors originated from a man between 25 and 39 years old with type 1 diabetes.

The chain has TRBV7-9 and TRBJ2-5; 10 positions agree with TRBD2. CDR1 is SEHNR, CDR2 FQNEAQ, per germline (reference sequence). The trim removed 5 bases at V and 5 bases at J, leaving 11 bases unmatched. The CDR3 runs 16 residues. DNA of the CDR3: TGTGCCAGCAGCCACTCTAGCGGGGGCCGGTGGGAGACCCAGTACTTC. It is translated as CASSHSSGGRWETQYF.

The V gene is TRBV10-3, the J gene TRBJ1-1; 9 bases map to TRBD1. J lost 8 bases, V lost 5 bases, and 6 bases had no gene match. The CDR3 extends over 13 amino acids. Germline-derived CDR1 and CDR2 are ENHRY and SYGVKD. The CDR3 nucleotides are TGTGCCATCAGTCCGGGACAGGGTGTGGAAGCTTTCTTT. Protein product: CAISPGQGVEAFF.

The chain couples TRBV7-6 to TRBJ2-1; a possible D gene is TRBD2 (6 bases). The length of the CDR3 is 14 residues. Germline CDR1 reads SGHVS; CDR2 reads FNYEAQ. Deletions cut 0 bases from V and 3 bases from J, with 6 bases between. The CDR3 coding sequence is TGTGCCAGCAGCTTAGCGCGGGACTACAATGAGCAGTTCTTC. It yields the protein CASSLARDYNEQFF.

A remark on this clone: At one boundary the junction diverges from the germline segment, which might be a read error. The chain carries TRBV27 and TRBJ1-1; no clear D. This CDR3 spans 13 amino acids. The V gene's germline CDR1 is MNHEY and CDR2 SMNVEV (reference sequence). The CDR3 sequence is CASSVSPTAEAFF. CDR3 sequence (DNA): TGTGCCAGCAGTGTATCGCCAACAGCAGAAGCTTTCTTT.

This clone was counted between two and nine times. This chain joins TRBV29-1 and TRBJ1-3; 8 bases align to TRBD1. The CDR3 spans 18 residues. Germline V gene data show CDR1 as SQVTM and CDR2 as ANQGSEA. The V gene end was trimmed by 7 bases and the J gene end by 0 bases; junction bases not matched to a gene: 17. The CDR3 DNA follows: TGCAGCGACCCCCGGACAGGGACCATCGTCTACTCTGGAAACACCATATATTTT. This sequence encodes CSDPRTGTIVYSGNTIYF.

The chain recombines TRBV5-1 with TRBJ1-6; D remains unclear. The CDR3 has 13 amino acids. V lost 2 bases and J 10 bases, leaving 10 bases between the germline ends. CDR1 and CDR2 from the germline V gene are SGHRS and YFSETQ. The CDR3 DNA reads as TGCGCCAGCAGCTTTGGAGGTAACTCACCCCTCCACTTT. It is translated as CASSFGGNSPLHF.

The chain recombines TRBV6-6 with TRBJ1-1; no clear D. The germline CDR1 and CDR2 sequences are MNHNY and SVGAGI (reference sequence). Trimming stripped 7 bases from V and 8 bases from J, with 14 bases between. This CDR3 has 12 residues. The DNA for the CDR3 is TGTGCCAGCACCGGACTAGGAATAGAAGCTTTCTTT. Translating gives CASTGLGIEAFF.

This clone was seen more than once but under ten times. The chain is built from TRBV6-5 and TRBJ1-1; D uncertain. Between the trimmed V and J ends, which lost 5 bases and 1 base, there was a span of 11 bases. Per germline, CDR1 MNHEY and CDR2 SVGAGI. The CDR3 has 14 amino acids. Written as DNA, the CDR3 is TGTGCCAGCAGTCCCACGGTCACGAACACTGAAGCTTTCTTT. Protein product: CASSPTVTNTEAFF.